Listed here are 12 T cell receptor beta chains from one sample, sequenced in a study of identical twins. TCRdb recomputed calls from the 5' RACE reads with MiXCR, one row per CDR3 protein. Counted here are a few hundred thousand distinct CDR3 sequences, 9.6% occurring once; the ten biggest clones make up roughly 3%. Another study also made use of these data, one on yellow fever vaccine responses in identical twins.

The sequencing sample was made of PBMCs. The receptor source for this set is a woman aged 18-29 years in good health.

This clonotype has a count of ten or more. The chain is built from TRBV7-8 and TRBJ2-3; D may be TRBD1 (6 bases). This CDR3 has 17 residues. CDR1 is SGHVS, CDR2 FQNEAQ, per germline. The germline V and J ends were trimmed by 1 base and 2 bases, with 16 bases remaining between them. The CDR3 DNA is TGTGCCAGCAGCTTAGTGGCAACACAGGGATTCACAGATACGCAGTATTTT. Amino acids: CASSLVATQGFTDTQYF.

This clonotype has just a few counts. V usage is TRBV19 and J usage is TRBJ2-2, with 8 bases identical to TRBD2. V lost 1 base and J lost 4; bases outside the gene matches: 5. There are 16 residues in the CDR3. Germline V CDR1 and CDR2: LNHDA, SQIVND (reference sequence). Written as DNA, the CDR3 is TGTGCCAGTAGTATAGCGGGAGGGCCAAGCACCGGGGAGCTGTTTTTT. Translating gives CASSIAGGPSTGELFF.

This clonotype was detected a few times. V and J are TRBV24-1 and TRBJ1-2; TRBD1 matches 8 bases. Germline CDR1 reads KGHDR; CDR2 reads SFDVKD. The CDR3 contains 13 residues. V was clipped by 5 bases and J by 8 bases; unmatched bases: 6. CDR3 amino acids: CATSVPGGSGYTF. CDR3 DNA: TGTGCCACCAGTGTCCCAGGGGGCTCCGGCTACACCTTC.

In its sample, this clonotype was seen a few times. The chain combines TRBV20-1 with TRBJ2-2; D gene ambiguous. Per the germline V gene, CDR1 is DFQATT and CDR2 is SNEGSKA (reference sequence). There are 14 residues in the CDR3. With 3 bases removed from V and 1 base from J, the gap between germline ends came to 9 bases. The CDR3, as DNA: TGCAGTGCTAGGTCCAGACTGAACACCGGGGAGCTGTTTTTT. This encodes CSARSRLNTGELFF.

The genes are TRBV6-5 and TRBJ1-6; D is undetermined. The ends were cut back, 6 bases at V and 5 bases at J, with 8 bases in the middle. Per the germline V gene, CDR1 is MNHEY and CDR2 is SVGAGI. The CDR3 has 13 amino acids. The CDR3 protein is CASSGPHNSPLHF. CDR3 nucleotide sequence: TGTGCCAGCAGCGGTCCACATAATTCACCCCTCCACTTT.

The CDR3 region has the DNA TGTGCCAGCAGACAACATAAAGACAGGGGGTTGGCTGGGGCCAACGTCCTGACTTTC. Translating it yields CASRQHKDRGLAGANVLTF. The chain has TRBV27 and TRBJ2-6; 9 positions agree with TRBD1. The germline V gene encodes CDR1 MNHEY and CDR2 SMNVEV (reference sequence). The CDR3 loop spans 19 amino acids. V shed 6 bases and J 2 bases; nucleotides not matched to a gene: 14.

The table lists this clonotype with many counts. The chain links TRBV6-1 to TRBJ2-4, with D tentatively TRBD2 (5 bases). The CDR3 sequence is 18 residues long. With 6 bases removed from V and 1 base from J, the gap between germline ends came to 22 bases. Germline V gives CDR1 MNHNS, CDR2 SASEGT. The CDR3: CASSHMGRGPGAKNIQYF. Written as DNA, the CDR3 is TGTGCCAGCAGCCACATGGGCCGGGGTCCGGGGGCCAAAAACATTCAGTACTTC.

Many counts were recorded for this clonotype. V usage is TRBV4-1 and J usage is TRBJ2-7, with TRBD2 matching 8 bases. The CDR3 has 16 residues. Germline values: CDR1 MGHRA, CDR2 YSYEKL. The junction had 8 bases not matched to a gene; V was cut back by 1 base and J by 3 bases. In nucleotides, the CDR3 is TGCGCCAGCAGCCAAGGGATAGCGGGGAAGAGCTACGAGCAGTACTTC. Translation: CASSQGIAGKSYEQYF.

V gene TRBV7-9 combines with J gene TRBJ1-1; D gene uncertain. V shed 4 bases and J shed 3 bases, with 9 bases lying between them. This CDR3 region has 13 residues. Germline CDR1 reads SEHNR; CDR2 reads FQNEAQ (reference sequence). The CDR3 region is CASSSGIYTEAFF. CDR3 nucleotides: TGTGCCAGCAGCTCCGGGATTTACACTGAAGCTTTCTTT.

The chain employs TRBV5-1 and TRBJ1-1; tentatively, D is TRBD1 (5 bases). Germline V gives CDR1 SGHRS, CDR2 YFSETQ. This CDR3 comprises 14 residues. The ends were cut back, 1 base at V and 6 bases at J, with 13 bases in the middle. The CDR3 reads CASSLTPGSSEAFF. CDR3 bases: TGCGCCAGCAGCTTGACCCCAGGGAGTTCTGAAGCTTTCTTT.

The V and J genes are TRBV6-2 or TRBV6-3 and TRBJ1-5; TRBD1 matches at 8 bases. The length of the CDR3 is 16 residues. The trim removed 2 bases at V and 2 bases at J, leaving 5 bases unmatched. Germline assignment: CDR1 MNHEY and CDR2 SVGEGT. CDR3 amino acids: CASSYPGQGGNQPQHF. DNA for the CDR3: TGTGCCAGCAGTTACCCCGGACAGGGTGGCAATCAGCCCCAGCATTTT.

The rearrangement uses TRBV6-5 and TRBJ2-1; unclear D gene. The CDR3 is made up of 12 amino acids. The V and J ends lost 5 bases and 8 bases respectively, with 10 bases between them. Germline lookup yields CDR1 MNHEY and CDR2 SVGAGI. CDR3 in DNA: TGTGCCAGCAGTCTACCCCCATATGAGCAGTTCTTC. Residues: CASSLPPYEQFF.